The clone carrying this T cell receptor (beta chain) was seen at least ten times. Its antigen remains unidentified. The data were obtained in a study of T cells in Graves' hyperthyroidism and ophthalmopathy. Study-wide results and caveats: Onset of ophthalmopathy came a median around 6.5 months after the model predicted it.

The TCR beta CDR3 regions underwent amplification using RNA transcripts as the source. A set of HTBI primers served as the primers for a first-round RT-PCR of the TCR CDR3. TCRdb itself ran the multiplex PCR reads through MiXCR, one entry per CDR3 protein. This table has over 350,000 distinct CDR3 sequences, roughly 14% appearing once. Germline lookup yields CDR1 MNHNS and CDR2 SASEGT. This CDR3 has 15 residues. J lost 1 base, V lost 6 bases, and 7 bases had no gene match. Ophthalmopathy cases met thresholds of Clinical Activity Score at least 3, NOSPECS grade at least 4 and duration under 3 months. This chain links TRBV6-1 with TRBJ2-5; 8 nucleotides agree with TRBD2. The source of this sequence is a man younger than 35 with Graves' ophthalmopathy. The sequenced sample was blood. CDR3: CASSLSSGFQETQYF. Here the CDR3 DNA reads TGTGCCAGCAGCCTTTCTAGCGGGTTCCAAGAGACCCAGTACTTC.